This entry lists 27 T cell receptor beta chains sequenced from one sample in a study of Ad26.COV2.S vaccination and SARS-CoV-2 variants. Generated by immunoSEQ multiplex PCR, the TCRdb table keeps only in-frame clones and is missing some. The sample includes 300,000 to 350,000 clones, 85% to 90% of them seen just once. The treatment denotes: 15 to 20 received Ad26.COV2.S at low or high dose, single or two shots; about 5 received placebo; per-sample allocation not given. Specimens were obtained on day 63 following the first vaccine or placebo injection. The sample consisted of peripheral blood, taken in a trial of Ad26.COV2.S vaccine versus placebo. Receptors were obtained from a person between 18 and 59 years old who received the Ad26.COV2.S COVID-19 vaccine or a placebo.

The chain combines TRBV7-2 with TRBJ2-3; D possibly corresponds to TRBD2 (5 bases). Trimming shortened V by 4 bases and J by 3 bases, and 14 bases separated the two germline ends. There are 15 residues in the CDR3. Germline CDR1 SGHTA, CDR2 FQGNSA. In nucleotides, the CDR3 is TGTGCCAGCAGCTCCTCCATGGCGGGTACAGATACGCAGTATTTT. Amino acid sequence: CASSSSMAGTDTQYF.

This sequence joins TRBV23-1 and TRBJ1-2; no definite D call. TRBV23-1 qualifies as an ORF whose function is uncertain. V was shortened by 0 bases and J by 1 base, with 12 bases between the two germline ends. The CDR3 sequence is 16 residues long. The CDR3 loop reads CASSQSSQVINYGYTF. Written as DNA, the CDR3 is TGCGCCAGCAGTCAATCGTCGCAGGTTATTAACTATGGCTACACCTTC.

The chain couples TRBV29-1 to TRBJ1-3; 8 bases line up with TRBD1. CDR3 size: 13 residues. V shed 5 bases, J shed 9 bases, and the junction held 9 bases outside the gene matches. Germline-derived CDR1 and CDR2 are SQVTM and ANQGSEA. The CDR3, as DNA: TGCAGCGTTTCGACAGGGGCCCAGGGCACCATATATTTT. Translation: CSVSTGAQGTIYF.

V and J are TRBV2 and TRBJ2-3; no clear D. Germline CDR1 reads SNHLY; CDR2 reads FYNNEI. CDR3 length: 14 amino acids. The V end lost 0 bases, the J end lost 7 bases, and 11 bases lay between the germline ends. The DNA of the CDR3 is TGTGCCAGCAGTGAAGCTCCGGGCCACCATACGCAGTATTTT. Its translation: CASSEAPGHHTQYF.

On this clone: One junction end does not reproduce the germline sequence, and a read error may be involved. This sequence joins TRBV2 and TRBJ1-2, with 7 bases matching TRBD1. CDR3 length: 13 residues. From germline, CDR1 is SNHLY and CDR2 FYNNEI. CDR3 loop: CASREDREGGYTF. The CDR3 coding sequence is TGTGCCAGCAGAGAAGACAGGGAGGGAGGCTACACCTTC.

The CDR3 DNA reads TGTGCCAGCAGTTCCTGGCAGTCCAACACTGAAGCTTTCTTT. Translated: CASSSWQSNTEAFF. The chain employs TRBV6-5 and TRBJ1-1, with unresolved D. From germline, CDR1 is MNHEY and CDR2 SVGAGI. Trimming pared 4 bases from V and 2 bases from J, leaving 11 bases between. The CDR3 extends over 14 amino acids.

J is TRBJ1-3 and V is TRBV6-5; 7 bases align to TRBD1. CDR1 is MNHEY, CDR2 SVGAGI, per germline. The CDR3 loop spans 15 amino acids. After removal of 6 bases from V and 2 bases from J, the junction contained 7 bases not matched to a gene. The DNA for the CDR3 is TGTGCCAGCAGGACCCAGACAGGGACTGGAAACACCATATATTTT. As protein: CASRTQTGTGNTIYF.

The rearrangement joins TRBV5-4 to TRBJ1-2; possible D gene TRBD1, 5 bases. Germline assignment: CDR1 SGHNT and CDR2 YYREEE (reference sequence). Trimming removed 5 bases at V and 7 bases at J, with 15 bases between. The length of the CDR3 is 13 residues. The CDR3 bases are TGTGCCAGCAGTATTGATGACAGTGGTGGCTACACCTTC. Its translation is CASSIDDSGGYTF.

The genes are TRBV7-2 and TRBJ2-5, with D perhaps being TRBD1 or TRBD2 (5 bases each). With 2 bases removed from V and 3 bases from J, the gap between germline ends came to 13 bases. The CDR3 consists of 15 residues. From germline, CDR1 is SGHTA and CDR2 FQGNSA. DNA for the CDR3: TGTGCCAGCAGCTTATCGGGGCTAAAAAAAGAGACCCAGTACTTC. Translation gives CASSLSGLKKETQYF.

In regard to this clone: Sequence at one end of the junction differs from germline and may be a read error. This chain joins TRBV18 and TRBJ2-3; 7 bases align to TRBD2. Per germline, CDR1 KGHSH and CDR2 LQKENI. The CDR3 has 15 residues. DNA for the CDR3: TGTGCCAGCTCACCCACCCCCCAGGGTTCGGGGGGACGGTCTTTT. Translating it yields CASSPTPQGSGGRSF. Complete variable domain (other parts from reference TRBV18 and TRBJ2-3): NAGVMQNPRHLVRRRGQEARLRCSPMKGHSHVYWYRQLPEEGLKFMVYLQKENIIDESGMPKERFSAEFPKEGPSILRIQQVVRGDSAAYFCASSPTPQGSGGRSFGPGTRLTVL.

This clone has more than one count but fewer than ten. Other DNA variants within this sample encode the same CDR3. J is TRBJ1-1 and V is TRBV12-3 or TRBV12-4; no definite D call. Trimming took off 1 base at V and 5 bases at J, with 8 bases between the two ends. The CDR3 runs 13 residues. CDR3 amino acids: CASSLGGNTEAFF. CDR3 DNA: TGTGCCAGCAGTTTAGGGGGAAATACTGAAGCTTTCTTT.

The chain is built from TRBV5-1 and TRBJ1-2; TRBD1 might be the D (6 bases). The V gene's germline CDR1 is SGHRS and CDR2 YFSETQ. The CDR3 covers 17 residues. V dropped 0 bases and J dropped 3 bases, with 18 bases sitting between them. CDR3 in amino acids: CASSLDVFVGGDYGYTF. CDR3 sequence (DNA): TGCGCCAGCAGCTTGGATGTGTTTGTGGGGGGCGACTATGGCTACACCTTC.

J is TRBJ1-1 and V is TRBV7-8, with D possibly TRBD1 on 5 matching bases. The CDR3 totals 13 residues. V was pared by 1 base and J by 11 bases, with 14 bases between. CDR1 and CDR2 from the germline V gene are SGHVS and FQNEAQ. The CDR3 DNA reads as TGTGCCAGCAGCTTAGGAGGGGTGGAATGGGCTTTCTTT. Protein: CASSLGGVEWAFF.

This chain's CDR3 is CASSYDRASYGYTF. Here the CDR3 DNA reads TGTGCCAGCAGTTACGACAGGGCTAGCTATGGCTACACCTTC. The rearrangement links TRBV6-5 to TRBJ1-2; TRBD1 agrees at 7 bases. Germline lookup yields CDR1 MNHEY and CDR2 SVGAGI. The CDR3 has 14 residues. Trimming cost V 2 bases and J 4 bases; bases outside gene matches: 4.

This chain uses TRBV19 with TRBJ1-3; D uncertain. The V end lost 4 bases, the J end lost 0 bases, and 13 bases lay between the germline ends. The CDR3 runs to 16 residues. Germline CDR1 LNHDA, CDR2 SQIVND (reference sequence). The CDR3 DNA follows: TGTGCCAGTAGTAACGCGCGACCGGACTCTGGAAACACCATATATTTT. Protein sequence: CASSNARPDSGNTIYF.

V usage is TRBV11-2 and J usage is TRBJ2-7, with D uncertain. The CDR3 covers 18 residues. V shed 5 bases and J shed 1 base, with 24 bases lying between them. The germline V gene encodes CDR1 SGHAT and CDR2 FQNNGV. CDR3 amino acids: CASSPDGFRGRPSYEQYF. DNA for the CDR3: TGTGCCAGCAGCCCCGATGGGTTTCGTGGGCGGCCTTCCTACGAGCAGTACTTC.

V is TRBV5-8 and J is TRBJ1-2, with D maybe TRBD1 (6 bases). CDR1 is SGHTS, CDR2 YDEGEE, per germline. The CDR3 is 15 residues long. Trimming removed 0 bases from V and 2 bases from J, with 11 bases in between. CDR3 protein: CASSLETGRNYGYTF. The CDR3 nucleotides read TGTGCCAGCAGCTTGGAAACAGGGAGGAACTATGGCTACACCTTC.

The sample holds many counts of this clone. J is TRBJ1-6 and V is TRBV14; unclear D gene. V was trimmed by 4 bases and J by 6 bases, leaving 7 bases between them. Germline CDR1 SGHDN, CDR2 FVKESK. The CDR3 spans 13 residues. Here the CDR3 DNA reads TGTGCCAGCAGCCCCTTCTCTAATTCACCCCTCCACTTT. This gives the protein CASSPFSNSPLHF.

This clone was detected once. The genes are TRBV15 and TRBJ1-3, with D uncertain. This CDR3 spans 16 amino acids. From germline, CDR1 is LNHNV and CDR2 YYDKDF (reference sequence). V lost 0 bases, J lost 0 bases, and 9 bases lay in between. Written as DNA, the CDR3 is TGTGCCACCAGCAGAGATATGGCTTCCTCTGGAAACACCATATATTTT. Translated, it gives CATSRDMASSGNTIYF.

The V call is TRBV9, the J call TRBJ1-3, with 8 bases fitting TRBD1. Germline CDR1 is SGDLS and CDR2 is YYNGEE. The junction had 9 bases not matched to a gene; V was cut back by 3 bases and J by 4 bases. The length of the CDR3 is 16 residues. Written as DNA, the CDR3 is TGTGCCAGCAGCGCCTCCCCAGGGGGCTTGGGAAACACCATATATTTT. Encoded protein: CASSASPGGLGNTIYF.

The chain couples TRBV28 to TRBJ1-1; possible D gene TRBD1, 6 bases. The CDR3 has 13 residues. Trimming shortened V by 6 bases and J by 8 bases, and 16 bases separated the two germline ends. Germline V lookup: CDR1 MDHEN, CDR2 SYDVKM. CDR3 sequence: CASRQYGGTEAFF. CDR3 coding DNA: TGTGCCAGCAGGCAGTATGGAGGGACAGAAGCTTTCTTT. Full variable domain (rest looked up from reference TRBV28 and TRBJ1-1): DVKVTQSSRYLVKRTGEKVFLECVQDMDHENMFWYRQDPGLGLRLIYFSYDVKMKEKGDIPEGYSVSREKKERFSLILESASTNQTSMYLCASRQYGGTEAFFGQGTRLTVV.

The sample holds a few counts of this clone. The genes are TRBV9 and TRBJ2-1; D not resolved. The V and J ends lost 1 base and 0 bases respectively, with 11 bases between them. This CDR3 comprises 16 residues. Germline CDR1 reads SGDLS; CDR2 reads YYNGEE. CDR3 DNA: TGTGCCAGCAGCGTAAGCTCCGGCAGCTCCTACAATGAGCAGTTCTTC. Translation gives CASSVSSGSSYNEQFF.

This clone was seen a single time. The rearrangement links TRBV9 to TRBJ1-1; D remains unclear. Trimming took off 2 bases at V and 1 base at J, with 6 bases between the two ends. The CDR3 spans 13 residues. Per the germline V gene, CDR1 is SGDLS and CDR2 is YYNGEE. The CDR3: CASSVEPNTEAFF. Written as DNA, the CDR3 is TGTGCCAGCAGCGTGGAGCCGAACACTGAAGCTTTCTTT.

The rearrangement uses TRBV4-3 and TRBJ2-4, with D perhaps TRBD1 (6 bases). The CDR3 has 16 residues. Germline-derived CDR1 and CDR2 are LGHNA and YSLEER. Trimming took 0 bases from V and 1 from J, leaving 10 bases between them. DNA of the CDR3: TGCGCCAGCAGCCAAGATTATACAGGGGCCAAAAACATTCAGTACTTC. Its protein is CASSQDYTGAKNIQYF.

The V gene is TRBV2, the J gene TRBJ1-1, with D possibly TRBD1 on 5 matching bases. Germline values: CDR1 SNHLY, CDR2 FYNNEI. The CDR3 loop spans 15 amino acids. Between the trimmed V and J ends, which lost 1 base and 6 bases, there was a span of 15 bases. In DNA form, the CDR3 reads TGTGCCAGCAGTGAAGATGGGCTAAGAGGGGCTGAAGCTTTCTTT. As protein: CASSEDGLRGAEAFF.

V is TRBV9 and J is TRBJ2-3, with TRBD1 as a possible D gene (5 bases). The CDR3 spans 14 residues. CDR1 and CDR2 (germline): SGDLS, YYNGEE. The V end lost 5 bases, the J end lost 2 bases, and 12 bases lay between the germline ends. CDR3 residues: CASSPRVNTDTQYF. As DNA, the CDR3 is TGTGCCAGCAGTCCCAGGGTGAACACAGATACGCAGTATTTT.

The J gene is TRBJ1-4, the V gene TRBV30; no firm D call. V lost 0 bases to trimming and J lost 5 bases, with 13 bases between them. Germline V gene data show CDR1 as GTSNPN and CDR2 as SVGIG (reference sequence). This CDR3 contains 15 residues. The CDR3 nucleotides read TGTGCCTGGAGTGTACGAGGCCAACTCAATGAAAAACTGTTTTTT. It encodes CAWSVRGQLNEKLFF.